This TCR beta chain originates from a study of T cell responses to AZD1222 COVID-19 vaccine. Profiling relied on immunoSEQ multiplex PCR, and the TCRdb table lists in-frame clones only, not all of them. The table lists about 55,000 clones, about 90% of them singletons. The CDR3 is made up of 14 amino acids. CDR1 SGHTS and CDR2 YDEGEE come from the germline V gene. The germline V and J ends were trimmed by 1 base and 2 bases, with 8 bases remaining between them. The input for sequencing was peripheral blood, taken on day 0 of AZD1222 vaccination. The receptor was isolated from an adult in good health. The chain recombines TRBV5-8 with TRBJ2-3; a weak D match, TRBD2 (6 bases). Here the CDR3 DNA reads TGTGCCAGCAGCTTGTCGGGAGCCACAGATACGCAGTATTTT. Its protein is CASSLSGATDTQYF.